Each of the 16 T cell receptor beta chains below was sequenced from the same sample in a study of T cell changes during pregnancy in multiple sclerosis. Clones were read by immunoSEQ multiplex PCR, and TCRdb kept only the in-frame ones, dropping some. The data show almost 50,000 clones, about 90% seen once. The material was CD4+ T cells from peripheral blood mononuclear cells, obtained in the second trimester of pregnancy. The receptors stem from a female donor in good health, enrolled as a control in a pregnancy study.

The rearrangement links TRBV5-1 to TRBJ1-1, with D tentatively TRBD1 (5 bases). Trimming cost V 0 bases and J 8 bases, with 8 bases left between them. This CDR3 has 12 residues. Per the germline V gene, CDR1 is SGHRS and CDR2 is YFSETQ. CDR3 in amino acids: CASSLAQGEAFF. CDR3 in DNA: TGCGCCAGCAGCTTGGCCCAGGGAGAAGCTTTCTTT.

This clone came up a few times. V is TRBV10-3 and J is TRBJ1-1; maybe TRBD1 (5 bases). This CDR3 has 15 amino acids. Trimming pared 2 bases from V and 1 base from J, leaving 11 bases between. Looked up from germline, CDR1 is ENHRY and CDR2 is SYGVKD. This CDR3 reads CAISEGAEPNTEAFF. The CDR3 DNA is TGTGCCATCAGTGAGGGGGCAGAGCCGAACACTGAAGCTTTCTTT.

With respect to this clone: The same CDR3 also results from other DNA sequences found in this sample. The chain joins TRBV9 to TRBJ1-3; no clear D. The V and J ends lost 2 bases and 4 bases respectively, with 16 bases between them. The CDR3 totals 16 residues. Per germline, CDR1 SGDLS and CDR2 YYNGEE. DNA for the CDR3: TGTGCCAGCAGCGTGGGCGGCGGGCCCGTGGGAAACACCATATATTTT. Amino acids: CASSVGGGPVGNTIYF.

The J gene is TRBJ2-1, the V gene TRBV10-1; 9 bases align to TRBD2. This CDR3 spans 19 amino acids. V dropped 2 bases and J dropped 0; count of bases not matched to a gene: 11. Looked up from germline, CDR1 is WNHNN and CDR2 is SYGVQD (reference sequence). CDR3 nucleotide sequence: TGCGCCAGCAGTGAGGGTAGCGGGGGAAAACAGAGCTCCTACAATGAGCAGTTCTTC. Translated: CASSEGSGGKQSSYNEQFF.

The chain has TRBV12-5 and TRBJ1-4, with 10 bases fitting TRBD1. The CDR3 contains 14 residues. Unmatched junction bases numbered 3, after V lost 4 bases and J lost 7 bases. The germline gives CDR1 LGHNT, CDR2 FRNRAP. CDR3 sequence (DNA): TGTGCTAGTGGTTCGAGGGACAGGGGTGAAAAACTGTTTTTT. Its translation: CASGSRDRGEKLFF.

V usage is TRBV5-4 and J usage is TRBJ1-2, with D tentatively TRBD1 (5 bases). The CDR3 extends over 15 amino acids. V dropped 4 bases and J dropped 4 bases, with 17 bases sitting between them. CDR1 and CDR2 (germline): SGHNT, YYREEE (reference sequence). The CDR3 region has the DNA TGTGCCAGCAGCCCGGGGGTTGAGGTCCTCTATGGCTACACCTTC. Translating gives CASSPGVEVLYGYTF.

The V and J genes are TRBV7-8 and TRBJ1-6, with 7 bases lining up with TRBD1. With 4 bases clipped from V and 7 bases from J, the junction kept 7 bases outside the gene matches. CDR1 and CDR2 (germline): SGHVS, FQNEAQ. The CDR3 extends over 15 amino acids. This chain's CDR3 is CASSSTGSGNSPLHF. The CDR3 DNA sequence: TGTGCCAGCAGCTCGACAGGGTCTGGCAATTCACCCCTCCACTTT. Using reference TRBV7-8 and TRBJ1-6 for the parts outside the CDR3, the full variable domain is GAGVSQSPRYKVAKRGQDVALRCDPISGHVSLFWYQQALGQGPEFLTYFQNEAQLDKSGLPSDRFFAERPEGSVSTLKIQRTQQEDSAVYLCASSSTGSGNSPLHFGNGTRLTVT.

For the CDR3, the DNA is TGTGCCAGCAGCTTACAGGGAACCTCCTACGAGCAGTACTTC. Translated: CASSLQGTSYEQYF. V and J are TRBV5-4 and TRBJ2-7; the D gene is possibly TRBD1 (6 bases). V shed 2 bases and J shed 0 bases, with 9 bases lying between them. The V gene's germline CDR1 is SGHNT and CDR2 YYREEE (reference sequence). The CDR3 is 14 amino acids.

The rearrangement links TRBV28 to TRBJ2-5; TRBD1 might be the D (6 bases). V was clipped by 2 bases and J by 3 bases, with 13 bases between them. The germline gives CDR1 MDHEN, CDR2 SYDVKM. The CDR3 runs 15 residues. The CDR3 reads CASSLGNRVEETQYF. The CDR3 nucleotides are TGTGCCAGCAGTTTAGGTAACAGGGTGGAAGAGACCCAGTACTTC.

For this clone: Additional DNA sequences in this sample encode the identical CDR3. The V and J genes are TRBV7-2 and TRBJ2-5; TRBD2 matches at 10 bases. The CDR3 is 14 amino acids. Germline CDR1 reads SGHTA; CDR2 reads FQGNSA. The V gene end was trimmed by 4 bases and the J gene end by 4 bases; junction bases not matched to a gene: 3. CDR3 in amino acids: CASSSRTSGETQYF. CDR3 coding DNA: TGTGCCAGCAGCTCACGGACTAGCGGAGAGACCCAGTACTTC.

The chain links TRBV5-4 to TRBJ1-3; 8 nucleotides line up with TRBD1. The germline V gene encodes CDR1 SGHNT and CDR2 YYREEE (reference sequence). V shed 3 bases and J 2 bases; nucleotides not matched to a gene: 1. This CDR3 region has 14 residues. The CDR3 loop reads CASSSDRAGNTIYF. The CDR3 DNA sequence: TGTGCCAGCAGCTCGGACAGGGCTGGAAACACCATATATTTT.

A single count supports this clone. This rearrangement joins TRBV18 to TRBJ2-1, with 7 bases fitting TRBD1. In germline, CDR1 is KGHSH, CDR2 LQKENI. V trimming: 3 bases; J trimming: 9 bases; junction bases outside the gene matches: 5. The CDR3 extends over 13 amino acids. CDR3 in amino acids: CASSPPTGSEQFF. The DNA for the CDR3 is TGTGCCAGCTCACCCCCGACAGGGAGTGAGCAGTTCTTC.

The V and J genes are TRBV27 and TRBJ2-1; possibly TRBD2 for D (6 bases). This CDR3 is built from 15 residues. Looked up from germline, CDR1 is MNHEY and CDR2 is SMNVEV (reference sequence). The V end lost 4 bases, the J end lost 6 bases, and 16 bases lay between the germline ends. The CDR3 DNA is TGTGCCAGCAGTTCGGAGCGGAGGGTCGGCAATGAGCAGTTCTTC. This translates into CASSSERRVGNEQFF.

The rearrangement uses TRBV9 and TRBJ1-3; unclear D gene. The CDR3 length is 12 residues. The germline V and J ends were trimmed by 3 bases and 10 bases, with 11 bases remaining between them. The germline CDR1 and CDR2 sequences are SGDLS and YYNGEE. This CDR3 reads CASSGSRETIYF. DNA for the CDR3: TGTGCCAGCAGCGGAAGTCGGGAAACCATATATTTT.

This clone was observed a single time. This chain uses TRBV6-6 with TRBJ2-7; 8 nucleotides match TRBD1. CDR1 is MNHNY, CDR2 SVGAGI, per germline (reference sequence). V gave up 7 bases and J gave up 5 bases; unmatched junction bases: 7. This CDR3 has 13 residues. The CDR3 spells CASTPQGGHEQYF. In DNA form, the CDR3 reads TGTGCCAGCACTCCACAGGGGGGACACGAGCAGTACTTC.

CDR3 sequence reads: CASTRAGGTDTQYF. DNA of the CDR3: TGTGCCAGTACCAGGGCGGGGGGCACAGATACGCAGTATTTT. The rearrangement uses TRBV19 and TRBJ2-3, with 7 bases aligning to TRBD2. CDR1 is LNHDA and CDR2 is SQIVND in the germline V gene (reference sequence). V lost 7 bases and J lost 1; bases outside the gene matches: 5. The CDR3 is 14 amino acids.